Only a few counts were recorded for the clone carrying this TCR beta chain. With 60 Vbeta and 13 Jbeta primers, the PCR was carried out. Sequencing used immunoSEQ multiplex PCR; TCRdb keeps in-frame clones, though not all of them. The sample lists 100,000 to 150,000 clones, 75% to 90% occurring once. The data were obtained in a study of cytomegalovirus exposure and HLA in healthy donors. The CDR3 is made up of 13 amino acids. Trimming stripped 2 bases from V and 6 bases from J, with 6 bases between. Germline values: CDR1 SGHTS, CDR2 YDEGEE. Material: PBMCs. The sequence came from a man younger than 40 in good health and CMV-seropositive. The chain is built from TRBV5-8 and TRBJ1-6; D gene ambiguous. CDR3 sequence (DNA): TGTGCCAGCAGCTTCTTCGTTAATTCACCCCTCCACTTT. It codes for CASSFFVNSPLHF.